This T cell receptor (beta chain) is drawn from a study of blood T cell repertoires in COVID-19. Trimming took off 4 bases at V and 7 bases at J, with 14 bases between the two ends. Germline V CDR1 and CDR2: MNHEY, SVGAGI. The CDR3 contains 14 residues. Libraries were prepared by immunoSEQ multiplex PCR; TCRdb keeps only in-frame clonotypes and omits some of them. Of 55,000 to 80,000 clones listed, roughly 82% were seen once; the top ten hold roughly 15%. This TCR was recovered from a man older than 75 with active COVID-19. The sequencing input was peripheral blood. This chain connects TRBV6-5 to TRBJ2-1; D perhaps matches TRBD1 (6 bases). This CDR3 reads CASSSRGIGNEQFF. The CDR3 DNA sequence: TGTGCCAGCAGTTCGAGGGGGATCGGGAATGAGCAGTTCTTC.